These 31 T cell receptor beta chains share one sample of origin, sequenced in a study of Ad26.COV2.S vaccination and SARS-CoV-2 variants. Clones were sequenced by immunoSEQ multiplex PCR, and TCRdb holds only the in-frame ones, with some missing. The table records about 350,000 clones, around 92% of them present only once. This material consisted of peripheral blood, taken after recovery from COVID-19. All receptors come from a human donor who had recovered from COVID-19.

CDR3 coding DNA: TGCAGTGCTAGTTTGGCCCGGGGTCGAGCTTCGAACACTGAAGCTTTCTTT. This encodes CSASLARGRASNTEAFF. The J gene is TRBJ1-1, the V gene TRBV20-1; the D is unclear. The CDR3 loop spans 17 amino acids. Trimming took 3 bases from V and 1 from J, leaving 21 bases between them. Germline loops: CDR1 DFQATT, CDR2 SNEGSKA (reference sequence).

The rearrangement joins TRBV7-6 to TRBJ1-5; no reliable D call. CDR3 length: 15 residues. CDR1 is SGHVS and CDR2 is FNYEAQ in the germline V gene. Trimming took off 1 base at V and 0 bases at J, with 7 bases between the two ends. The CDR3: CASSLGRDSNQPQHF. CDR3 bases: TGTGCCAGCAGCTTAGGGCGGGATAGCAATCAGCCCCAGCATTTT.

The chain uses TRBV3-1 (or the pseudogene TRBV3-2) and TRBJ1-1; no definite D call. V lost 0 bases to trimming and J lost 9 bases, with 11 bases between them. The V gene's germline CDR1 is LGHDT and CDR2 YNNKEL (reference sequence). This CDR3 spans 13 amino acids. CDR3 region: CASSQEKGIKAFF. CDR3 nucleotide sequence: TGTGCCAGCAGCCAAGAGAAGGGAATCAAAGCTTTCTTT.

The chain is built from TRBV3-1 (or the pseudogene TRBV3-2) and TRBJ1-2, with TRBD1 matching 9 bases. CDR1 LGHDT and CDR2 YNNKEL come from the germline V gene (reference sequence). The trim removed 2 bases at V and 6 bases at J, leaving 4 bases unmatched. There are 14 residues in the CDR3. The DNA for the CDR3 is TGTGCCAGCAGCCAAAAGGACAGGGGTGATGGCTACACCTTC. Its protein is CASSQKDRGDGYTF.

The chain joins TRBV24-1 to TRBJ2-2; 7 positions match TRBD2. This CDR3 has 18 amino acids. CDR1 is KGHDR and CDR2 is SFDVKD in the germline V gene. The V and J ends lost 3 bases and 7 bases, in that order; junction bases with no gene match: 16. CDR3 loop: CATSDPPEKAGDHGELFF. The CDR3 DNA reads as TGTGCCACCAGTGATCCCCCCGAGAAGGCGGGGGACCACGGGGAGCTGTTTTTT.

The chain is built from TRBV5-5 and TRBJ2-5, with a possible D match to TRBD2 (5 bases). This CDR3 spans 13 amino acids. V was cut by 0 bases and J by 4 bases, with 7 bases left in between. Germline CDR1 SGHKS, CDR2 YYEKEE (reference sequence). CDR3 sequence: CASSLGAGETQYF. The CDR3 coding sequence is TGTGCCAGCAGCTTGGGGGCGGGAGAGACCCAGTACTTC.

This chain links TRBV6-6 with TRBJ1-5, with 9 bases matching TRBD1. The ends lost 7 bases at V and 4 bases at J; junction bases unmatched: 8. The V gene's germline CDR1 is MNHNY and CDR2 SVGAGI (reference sequence). The CDR3 spans 15 residues. CDR3 sequence reads: CASKPGTGLNQPQHF. DNA for the CDR3: TGTGCCAGCAAACCCGGGACAGGGTTAAATCAGCCCCAGCATTTT.

This rearrangement joins TRBV2 to TRBJ1-2, with 7 bases identical to TRBD1. Per germline, CDR1 SNHLY and CDR2 FYNNEI. This CDR3 comprises 16 residues. Unmatched junction bases numbered 9, after V lost 1 base and J lost 4 bases. This CDR3 is CASSEVAVRGTYGYTF. DNA of the CDR3: TGTGCCAGCAGTGAAGTCGCGGTCAGGGGGACCTATGGCTACACCTTC.

The gene calls are TRBV5-8 and TRBJ1-1, with D maybe TRBD1 (6 bases). The CDR3 extends over 14 amino acids. Germline CDR1 SGHTS, CDR2 YDEGEE. Trimming stripped 4 bases from V and 4 bases from J, with 14 bases between. Written as DNA, the CDR3 is TGTGCCAGCAGCGTTGGACAGAGATCCACTGAAGCTTTCTTT. Translating it yields CASSVGQRSTEAFF.

As concerns this clone: Other DNA sequences in this sample translate to the same CDR3. The V and J genes are TRBV27 and TRBJ1-6; 11 positions agree with TRBD1. In germline, CDR1 is MNHEY, CDR2 SMNVEV (reference sequence). CDR3 length: 17 amino acids. V dropped 2 bases and J dropped 10; count of bases not matched to a gene: 10. This CDR3 is CASSLPTRDRGLSPLHF. Written as DNA, the CDR3 is TGTGCCAGCAGTTTACCAACTAGGGACAGGGGGTTATCACCCCTCCACTTT.

The gene calls are TRBV19 and TRBJ1-1; D is undetermined. Trimming stripped 7 bases from V and 0 bases from J, with 12 bases between. This CDR3 has 14 amino acids. Germline V gives CDR1 LNHDA, CDR2 SQIVND (reference sequence). The CDR3 is CASNYGQLNTEAFF. Written as DNA, the CDR3 is TGTGCCAGTAATTATGGCCAGTTGAACACTGAAGCTTTCTTT.

The rearrangement joins TRBV11-2 to TRBJ2-2; 11 positions agree with TRBD2. Germline V gene data show CDR1 as SGHAT and CDR2 as FQNNGV. Trimming removed 5 bases from V and 4 bases from J; junction bases left unmatched: 6. This CDR3 has 16 residues. The chain's CDR3 is CASSLNSGGGTGELFF. Here the CDR3 DNA reads TGTGCCAGCAGCCTAAATAGCGGGGGGGGCACCGGGGAGCTGTTTTTT.

The chain has TRBV4-1 and TRBJ2-1; D is unclear. Per germline, CDR1 MGHRA and CDR2 YSYEKL. The CDR3 consists of 13 residues. The ends were cut back, 0 bases at V and 8 bases at J, with 8 bases in the middle. In nucleotides, the CDR3 is TGCGCCAGCAGCCAAGATTATGGCGATGAGCAGTTCTTC. Translation gives CASSQDYGDEQFF.

The V gene is TRBV4-3, the J gene TRBJ1-4, with 7 bases that match TRBD1. This CDR3 has 16 amino acids. Germline V gene lookup returns CDR1 LGHNA and CDR2 YSLEER. Trimming at V came to 0 bases and at J to 8 bases, leaving 9 bases not matched to a gene. CDR3 DNA: TGCGCCAGCAGCCAAGAGGTAACAGGGGCGGGCGAAAAACTGTTTTTT. It translates to CASSQEVTGAGEKLFF.

The V call is TRBV7-3, the J call TRBJ2-1, with TRBD1 matching 9 bases. The CDR3 sequence is 15 residues long. Germline CDR1 SGHTA, CDR2 FQGTGA. J was trimmed by 9 bases and V by 4 bases; bases with no gene match: 10. CDR3 nucleotides: TGTGCCAGCAGCTCCGGGACAGGGACATCGAGTGAGCAGTTCTTC. This codes for CASSSGTGTSSEQFF.

This clone appeared a few times. V gene TRBV7-9 combines with J gene TRBJ1-3; D remains unclear. This CDR3 comprises 12 residues. Trimming shortened V by 3 bases and J by 2 bases, and 2 bases separated the two germline ends. CDR1 is SEHNR, CDR2 FQNEAQ, per germline (reference sequence). This CDR3 reads CASSFTGNTIYF. As DNA, the CDR3 is TGTGCCAGCAGCTTTACTGGAAACACCATATATTTT.

The chain couples TRBV10-2 to TRBJ2-7; 10 nucleotides line up with TRBD1. V dropped 8 bases and J dropped 7; count of bases not matched to a gene: 5. The CDR3 is 12 residues long. Germline CDR1 is WSHSY and CDR2 is SAAADI. The CDR3 region has the DNA TGCGCCAGCCGACAGGGGGCAAATGAGCAGTACTTC. Protein sequence: CASRQGANEQYF.

The V and J genes are TRBV27 and TRBJ1-2, with TRBD1 as a possible D gene (6 bases). This CDR3 is built from 15 residues. The V end lost 5 bases, the J end lost 2 bases, and 15 bases lay between the germline ends. The germline V gene has CDR1 MNHEY and CDR2 SMNVEV (reference sequence). The CDR3 sequence is CASSPQGPGNYGYTF. In DNA form, the CDR3 reads TGTGCCAGCAGTCCCCAGGGGCCGGGAAACTATGGCTACACCTTC.

The V and J genes are TRBV3-1 (or the pseudogene TRBV3-2) and TRBJ2-1, with 13 bases fitting TRBD2. Trimming at V came to 1 base and at J to 12 bases, leaving 3 bases not matched to a gene. This CDR3 contains 14 residues. Germline loops: CDR1 LGHDT, CDR2 YNNKEL (reference sequence). The CDR3 here is CASSQGTSGGLQFF. CDR3 coding DNA: TGTGCCAGCAGCCAAGGGACTAGCGGGGGCTTGCAGTTCTTC.

The chain combines TRBV2 with TRBJ2-5; TRBD2 matches 12 bases. Germline V CDR1 and CDR2: SNHLY, FYNNEI. With 1 base clipped from V and 3 bases from J, the junction kept 9 bases outside the gene matches. The CDR3 contains 18 residues. CDR3 nucleotides: TGTGCCAGCAGTGAAGGGTTACTAGCGGGGGGCCGGGAAGAGACCCAGTACTTC. The encoded protein is CASSEGLLAGGREETQYF. Full variable domain (outside the CDR3, taken from reference TRBV2 and TRBJ2-5): EPEVTQTPSHQVTQMGQEVILRCVPISNHLYFYWYRQILGQKVEFLVSFYNNEISEKSEIFDDQFSVERPDGSNFTLKIRSTKLEDSAMYFCASSEGLLAGGREETQYFGPGTRLLVL.

The gene calls are TRBV4-1 and TRBJ1-2; 8 bases align to TRBD1. The CDR3 spans 16 residues. Germline CDR1 is MGHRA and CDR2 is YSYEKL. V shed 0 bases, J shed 7 bases, and the junction held 10 bases outside the gene matches. CDR3 DNA sequence: TGCGCCAGCAGCCAAGATGGTCTGACAGGGGTGAGTGGCTACACCTTC. Translated, it gives CASSQDGLTGVSGYTF.

The V call is TRBV6-5, the J call TRBJ2-5; D is unclear. CDR1 is MNHEY, CDR2 SVGAGI, per germline. CDR3 length equals 14 residues. Trimming shortened V by 0 bases and J by 0 bases, and 5 bases separated the two germline ends. CDR3 in amino acids: CASSYSGNQETQYF. CDR3 sequence (DNA): TGTGCCAGCAGTTACTCGGGCAACCAAGAGACCCAGTACTTC.

The gene calls are TRBV5-1 and TRBJ1-1; no reliable D call. CDR3 length: 15 residues. Germline V gene lookup returns CDR1 SGHRS and CDR2 YFSETQ. V was clipped by 4 bases and J by 3 bases, with 16 bases between them. The CDR3 DNA is TGCGCCAGCAGCCCCCGGGGAGGCTCGGACACTGAAGCTTTCTTT. It codes for CASSPRGGSDTEAFF.

The chain's CDR3 is CASTQGVEAFF. The DNA of the CDR3 is TGTGCCAGCACCCAGGGTGTTGAAGCTTTCTTT. The V gene is TRBV6-5, the J gene TRBJ1-1; the D gene is possibly TRBD1 (5 bases). Deletions cut 7 bases from V and 7 bases from J, with 10 bases between. CDR1 MNHEY and CDR2 SVGAGI come from the germline V gene. This CDR3 has 11 amino acids.

Of note for this clone: At the DNA level, this CDR3 is encoded by other sequences in the same sample as well. The chain links TRBV27 to TRBJ2-3; D gene uncertain. The CDR3 totals 13 residues. CDR1 and CDR2 from the germline V gene are MNHEY and SMNVEV (reference sequence). The V end was cut by 3 bases, the J end by 0 bases, with 4 bases between. The CDR3 loop reads CASSLRSTDTQYF. The CDR3 coding sequence is TGTGCCAGCAGTTTGAGAAGCACAGATACGCAGTATTTT.

The chain joins TRBV11-3 to TRBJ2-7; tentatively, D is TRBD1 (7 bases). V was clipped by 4 bases and J by 0 bases, with 13 bases between them. CDR1 and CDR2 from the germline V gene are SGHNT and YENEEA. The CDR3 has 15 amino acids. CDR3: CASSYSGGSSYEQYF. The CDR3 region has the DNA TGTGCCAGCAGCTACTCAGGGGGGAGCTCCTACGAGCAGTACTTC.

The chain carries TRBV6-1 and TRBJ2-1; TRBD2 aligns across 8 bases. The germline V gene encodes CDR1 MNHNS and CDR2 SASEGT. The CDR3 spans 17 residues. The ends lost 2 bases at V and 0 bases at J; junction bases unmatched: 6. The CDR3 region has the DNA TGTGCCAGCAGTGAACGGGCGGGGGGCCCCTCCTACAATGAGCAGTTCTTC. It codes for CASSERAGGPSYNEQFF.

J is TRBJ1-3 and V is TRBV9; possible D gene TRBD1, 5 bases. Trimming took off 3 bases at V and 3 bases at J, with 13 bases between the two ends. The CDR3 has 15 amino acids. CDR1 SGDLS and CDR2 YYNGEE come from the germline V gene. The CDR3 spells CASSARGGNGNTIYF. In nucleotides, the CDR3 is TGTGCCAGCAGCGCCCGCGGGGGTAATGGAAACACCATATATTTT.

The chain carries TRBV6-1 and TRBJ1-5, with D unclear. This CDR3 comprises 13 residues. Per the germline V gene, CDR1 is MNHNS and CDR2 is SASEGT. V lost 2 bases to trimming and J lost 5 bases, with 7 bases between them. DNA for the CDR3: TGTGCCAGCAGTGAAAAACAACATCAGCCCCAGCATTTT. Residues: CASSEKQHQPQHF.

The chain links TRBV28 to TRBJ1-1, with D maybe TRBD1 (6 bases). The V gene lost 6 bases and the J gene lost 1 base, with 9 bases spanning the gap. CDR1 and CDR2 from the germline V gene are MDHEN and SYDVKM. The CDR3 runs to 13 residues. In DNA, the CDR3 is TGTGCCAGCAGGGAACAGGGGAACACTGAAGCTTTCTTT. Protein product: CASREQGNTEAFF.

The rearrangement links TRBV25-1 to TRBJ1-1; no firm D call. Between the trimmed V and J ends, which lost 6 bases and 10 bases, there was a span of 12 bases. CDR3 length: 11 residues. CDR1 is MGHDK and CDR2 is SYGVNS in the germline V gene. The chain's CDR3 is CASSAVRVAFF. DNA for the CDR3: TGTGCCAGCAGCGCCGTTCGTGTAGCTTTCTTT.